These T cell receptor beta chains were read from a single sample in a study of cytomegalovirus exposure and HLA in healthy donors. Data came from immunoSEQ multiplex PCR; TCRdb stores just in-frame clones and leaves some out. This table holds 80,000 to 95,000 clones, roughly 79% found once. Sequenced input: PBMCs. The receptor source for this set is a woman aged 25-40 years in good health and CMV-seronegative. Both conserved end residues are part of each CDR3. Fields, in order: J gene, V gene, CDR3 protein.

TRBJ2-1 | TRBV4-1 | CASSPDGLAGGEFF
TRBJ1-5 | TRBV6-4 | CASNMDRMGNQPQHF
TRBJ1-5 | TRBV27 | CASSLNGHSNQPQHF
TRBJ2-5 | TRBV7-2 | CASSRGQGARKETQYF
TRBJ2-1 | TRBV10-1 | CASSVLAGGYNEQFF
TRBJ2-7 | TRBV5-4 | CASSLPISDRGKSYEQYF
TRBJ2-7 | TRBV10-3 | CAISEPYRGREQYF
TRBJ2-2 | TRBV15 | CATSRDIRREATGELFF
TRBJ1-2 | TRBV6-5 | CASSYFEGSNYGYTF
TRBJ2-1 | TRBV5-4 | CASSWGPSGSGNEQFF
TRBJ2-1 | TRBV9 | CASSGHTGNEQFF
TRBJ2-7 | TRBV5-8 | CASSLQGLDGYEQYF
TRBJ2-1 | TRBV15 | CATSRRQLAGWDEQFF
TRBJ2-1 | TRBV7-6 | CASSSPSPFSLSANEQFF
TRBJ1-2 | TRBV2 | CASSLTREYGYTF
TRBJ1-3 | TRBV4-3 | CASSQDPTTGNTIYF
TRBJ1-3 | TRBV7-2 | CASSQDRIALGNTIYF
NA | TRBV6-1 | CASTGGSFYEQYF
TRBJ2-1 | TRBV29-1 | CSVDSAAGVRNEQFF
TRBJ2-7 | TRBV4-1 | CASSQVSDASYEQYF
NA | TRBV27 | CASNSGTSGSSFYEQYF
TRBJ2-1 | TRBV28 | CASSGILAGGPYNEQFF
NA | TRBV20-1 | CSANEQYF
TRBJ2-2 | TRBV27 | CASRDGLAGAAGELFF
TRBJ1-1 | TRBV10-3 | CAISAPPVGAVNTEAFF
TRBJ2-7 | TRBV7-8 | CASSVRGFGNEQYF
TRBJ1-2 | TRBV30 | CAWRPGQGYYGYTF
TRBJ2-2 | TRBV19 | CASSILNTGELFF
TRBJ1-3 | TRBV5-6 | CASSSTGQGSGNTIYF
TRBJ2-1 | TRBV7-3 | CASSPRAGGEGGPEQFF
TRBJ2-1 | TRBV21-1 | CASSPPGTSGGRYNEQFF
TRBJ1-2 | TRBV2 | CASTLGTVTYGYTF
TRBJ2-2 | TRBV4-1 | CASSQDSGIRAGELFF
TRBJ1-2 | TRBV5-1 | CASSLGGVGGYTF
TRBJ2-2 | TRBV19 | CASRNRGVSTGEPFF
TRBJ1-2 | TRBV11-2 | CASSLGEGTGYTF
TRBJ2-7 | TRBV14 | CASSQEGGNEQYF
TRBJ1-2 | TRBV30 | CAWSPGTGRMWTF
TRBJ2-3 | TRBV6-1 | CATTHQNTDTQYF
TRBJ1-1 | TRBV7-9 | CSSSSVTGQAFF
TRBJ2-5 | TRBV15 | CATSRHLGQLKETQYF
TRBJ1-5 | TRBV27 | CASATAGGRWNQPQHF
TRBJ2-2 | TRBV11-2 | CASSLDVGAATGELFF
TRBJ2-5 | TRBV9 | CASSAGGQQETQYF
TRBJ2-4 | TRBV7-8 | CASSWNLGFMSREEENIQYF
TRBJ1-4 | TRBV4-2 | CASSQEIRGNEEKLFF
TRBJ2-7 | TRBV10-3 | CAIREGTGGYEQYF
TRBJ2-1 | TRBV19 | CASKFLDRDNEQFF
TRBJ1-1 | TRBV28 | CASSSPQGAAVGTEAFF
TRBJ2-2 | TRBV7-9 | CASSFFAGVGELFF
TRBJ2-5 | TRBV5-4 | CASRIAGAPETQYF
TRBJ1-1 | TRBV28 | CASSPQGNTEAFF
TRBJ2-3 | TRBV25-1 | CASSESGTIGDTQYF
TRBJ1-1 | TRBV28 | CASSFVRGHTEAFF
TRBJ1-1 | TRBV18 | CASSPGRQANTEAFF
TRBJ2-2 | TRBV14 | CASSRGQGTGELFF
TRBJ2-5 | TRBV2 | CASSQGLAGLQETQYF
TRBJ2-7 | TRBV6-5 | CASSELRYEQYF
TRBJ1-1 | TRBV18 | CASSPRQNTEAFF
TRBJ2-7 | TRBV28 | CASSQNPGYTYEQYF